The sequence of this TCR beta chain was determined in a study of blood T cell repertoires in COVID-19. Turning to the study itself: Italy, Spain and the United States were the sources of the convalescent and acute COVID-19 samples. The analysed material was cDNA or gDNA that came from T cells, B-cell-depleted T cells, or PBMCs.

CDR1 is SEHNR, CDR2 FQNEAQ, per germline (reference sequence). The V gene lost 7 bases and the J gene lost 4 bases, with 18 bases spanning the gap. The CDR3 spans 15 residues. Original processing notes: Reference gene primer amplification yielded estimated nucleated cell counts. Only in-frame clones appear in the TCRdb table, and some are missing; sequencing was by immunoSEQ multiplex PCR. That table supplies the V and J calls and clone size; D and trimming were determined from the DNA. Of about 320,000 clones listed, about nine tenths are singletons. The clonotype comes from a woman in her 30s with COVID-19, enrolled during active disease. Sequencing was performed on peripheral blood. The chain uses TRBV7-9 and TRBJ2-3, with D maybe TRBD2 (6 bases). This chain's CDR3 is CASTRAGPLADTQYF. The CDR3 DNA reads TGTGCCAGCACCAGGGCGGGGCCCCTCGCAGATACGCAGTATTTT.